Listed below are T cell receptor beta chains from one sample, sequenced in a study of blood T cell repertoires in COVID-19. Produced via immunoSEQ multiplex PCR; TCRdb's table is partial and in-frame only. The sample holds 130,000 to 150,000 clones, approximately 80% seen once. Sample: peripheral blood. The source is a human donor in a cohort sampled during active COVID-19. Both conserved end residues are part of each CDR3. The D gene is left open where the match is weak. Clone size is given for some rows only: seen once, a few or many times, or a class if the clone is expanded.

size,V,J,D,DNA,CDR3
few,TRBV10-3,TRBJ2-1,TRBD2,TGTGCCACCTTAGCGGGGGGAAATTTCAATGAGCAGTTCTTC,CATLAGGNFNEQFF
.,TRBV5-4,TRBJ2-1,TRBD2,TGTGCCAGCAGCTCCCGTAGTAGCGGGGGGACCTACAATGAGCAGTTCTTC,CASSSRSSGGTYNEQFF
.,TRBV28,TRBJ2-7,TRBD2,TGTGCCAGCAGTTCCTTAGGGACTAGCTTACAATCCTACGAGCAGTACTTC,CASSSLGTSLQSYEQYF
.,TRBV9,TRBJ2-3,TRBD2,TGTGCCAGCAGCGTTAGCGGGGGGTTGCCAGATACGCAGTATTTT,CASSVSGGLPDTQYF
.,TRBV5-6,TRBJ1-2,.,TGTGCCAGCAGCTTGGGACAGTTTTATGGCTACACCTTC,CASSLGQFYGYTF
.,TRBV7-8,TRBJ2-2,.,TGTGCCAGCAGGCCCCCAGGGATAACCGGGGAGCTGTTTTTT,CASRPPGITGELFF
once,TRBV7-9,TRBJ2-5,.,TGTGCCAGCAGCTTGGGAGAAGAGACCCAGTACTTC,CASSLGEETQYF
.,TRBV6-5,TRBJ2-1,TRBD1,TGTGCCAGCAGCCCCGGGGACAGTGTATACAATGAGCAGTTCTTC,CASSPGDSVYNEQFF
.,TRBV7-2,TRBJ1-1,.,TGTGCCAGCAGCTTAGTCAGGATGAACACTGAAGCTTTCTTT,CASSLVRMNTEAFF
.,TRBV19,TRBJ2-7,TRBD2,TGTGCCAGTAGTCCACTAGCGGGGGCCATCAGCTCCTACGAGCAGTACTTC,CASSPLAGAISSYEQYF
.,TRBV19,TRBJ1-5,.,TGTGCCAGTAGTATGGGCAGGCTGGGCCAGCCCCAGCATTTT,CASSMGRLGQPQHF
.,TRBV15,TRBJ2-2,TRBD1,TGTGCCACCAGCAGCCGGGACAGGGGGTATACCGGGGAGCTGTTTTTT,CATSSRDRGYTGELFF
.,TRBV19,TRBJ1-4,.,TGTGCCAGTAGTATATTCGGTAATGAAAAACTGTTTTTT,CASSIFGNEKLFF
.,TRBV7-9,TRBJ2-7,.,TGTGCCAGCCGTCCTTCGGGGGAAACCTACGAGCAGTACTTC,CASRPSGETYEQYF
.,TRBV11-3,TRBJ2-2,.,TGTGCCAGCAGCTTAGATTCTTCGACCGGGGAGCTGTTTTTT,CASSLDSSTGELFF
.,TRBV6-2/TRBV6-3,TRBJ2-7,TRBD1,TGTGCCAGCAGTTTTAACAGGGGCCACGAGCAGTACTTC,CASSFNRGHEQYF
.,TRBV5-5,TRBJ1-2,.,TGTGCCAGCAGCTTGACGGGGAACCCAACTATGGGCTACACCTTC,CASSLTGNPTMGYTF
many,TRBV5-1,TRBJ2-1,.,TGCGCCAGCACCCGTGGACTAACATACAATGAGCAGTTCTTC,CASTRGLTYNEQFF
.,TRBV7-2,TRBJ2-4,TRBD2,TGTGCCAGCAGCTTAGGAGCTCCTAGCGGGGGGGCTGTGTACTTC,CASSLGAPSGGAVYF
.,TRBV5-4,TRBJ2-5,TRBD2,TGTGCCAGCAGCTTCCAGCGGGGGTCAGAGACCCAGTACTTC,CASSFQRGSETQYF
.,TRBV6-4,TRBJ1-4,.,TGTGCCAGCCCACTCGGGAAAATTCCCCTAACTAATGAAAAACTGTTTTTT,CASPLGKIPLTNEKLFF